This T cell receptor (beta chain) was sequenced during a study of OX40 agonist ivuxolimab in advanced cancers. Findings and caveats of the study: Among the nonresponders, some also had low normalized T-cell clonal expansion. Partial responders treated at 0.1-3.0 mg/kg exhibited clonal expansion among the lowest measured.

Repertoires were generated with immunoSEQ multiplex PCR, while TCRdb's copy carries only in-frame clones and drops some. The sample carries roughly 81,000 clones, approximately 95% recorded once. The study sampled blood at baseline, cycle 4 day 1, and cycle 7 day 1. V lost 1 base and J 4 bases, leaving 2 bases between the germline ends. Germline CDR1 and CDR2: SGHVS and FQNEAQ. This CDR3 spans 12 amino acids. As regards this clone: Its target is not known.

This sequence joins TRBV7-8 and TRBJ2-1, with no clear D. This TCR was sampled from an adult with an advanced solid tumor such as melanoma, head and neck, liver or kidney cancer. Here the sequenced sample was CD4+ or CD8+ T cells sorted from blood, taken in a trial of the OX40 agonist ivuxolimab. CDR3 nucleotide sequence: TGTGCCAGCAGCTTAGGTTACAATGAGCAGTTCTTC. This gives the protein CASSLGYNEQFF.